This T cell receptor (beta chain) is from a study of cytomegalovirus exposure and HLA in healthy donors. Study-wide findings and caveats: As was reported, the classifier diagnosed cytomegalovirus status with high specificity and sensitivity.

V shed 6 bases and J shed 5 bases, with 17 bases lying between them. The CDR3 consists of 14 residues. Germline V lookup: CDR1 SGHDT, CDR2 YYEEEE. On this clone itself: Its antigen is not identified.

In the PCR, 60 Vbeta and 13 Jbeta primers were used. Data came from immunoSEQ multiplex PCR; TCRdb stores just in-frame clones and leaves some out. The table lists roughly 64,000 clones. V is TRBV5-6 and J is TRBJ2-5; D is possibly TRBD2 (7 bases). The TCR was taken from a woman younger than 35 in good health and CMV-seronegative. The sample taken for sequencing was PBMCs. This CDR3 is CASTIGGGLETQYF. As DNA, the CDR3 is TGTGCCAGCACCATTGGGGGGGGGCTCGAGACCCAGTACTTC. The full variable domain, rest sourced from reference TRBV5-6 and TRBJ2-5, is DAGVTQSPTHLIKTRGQQVTLRCSPKSGHDTVSWYQQALGQGPQFIFQYYEEEERQRGNFPDRFSGHQFPNYSSELNVNALLLGDSALYLCASTIGGGLETQYFGPGTRLLVL.